This T cell receptor (beta chain) was observed in a study of T-cell memory formation after mild COVID-19. Study-level information: There were largely donor-specific TCR clusters. Study findings and constraints: Clones that contracted from day 15 to 85 were balanced CD4/CD8, while later expanders leaned CD4+. Specificity for SARS-CoV-2 was not confirmed among the second-wave clones peaking on day 37.

The CDR3 spans 14 residues. The ends were cut back, 3 bases at V and 3 bases at J, with 12 bases in the middle. Libraries for TCRalpha and TCRbeta carried sample barcodes and unique molecular identifiers via 5'RACE. TCRdb passed the 5' RACE reads through MiXCR, listing each CDR3 protein once. The data contain roughly 110,000 distinct CDR3 sequences, around 14% of them singletons. Comments on this clonotype: Its antigen is unknown.

This sequence originates from a man between 18 and 35 years old who had mild COVID-19 (a few samples of this study predate the infection). Cell type and time point are not known. The chain couples TRBV12-3 or TRBV12-4 to TRBJ2-7; weak D call: TRBD2 (6 bases). Sequenced material: PBMCs or a T cell subset sorted from them (not recorded which). The CDR3 region is CASSLGGLYYEQYV. For the CDR3, the DNA is TGTGCCAGCAGTTTGGGGGGATTATACTACGAGCAGTACGTC.